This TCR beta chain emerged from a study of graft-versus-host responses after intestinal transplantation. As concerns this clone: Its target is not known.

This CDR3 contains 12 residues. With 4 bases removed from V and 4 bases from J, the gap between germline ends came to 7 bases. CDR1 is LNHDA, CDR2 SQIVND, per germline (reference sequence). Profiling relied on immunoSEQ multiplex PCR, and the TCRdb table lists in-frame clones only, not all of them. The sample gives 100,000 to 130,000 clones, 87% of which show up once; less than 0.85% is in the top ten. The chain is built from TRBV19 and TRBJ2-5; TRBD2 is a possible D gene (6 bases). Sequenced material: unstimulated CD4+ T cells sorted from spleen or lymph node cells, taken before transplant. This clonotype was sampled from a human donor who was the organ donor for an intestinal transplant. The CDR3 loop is CASSSSGETQYF. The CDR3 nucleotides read TGTGCCAGTAGTAGTAGCGGAGAGACCCAGTACTTC.